The clone carrying this TCR beta chain has a handful of counts. This record comes from a study of blood T cell repertoires in COVID-19. At the level of the study: Samples taken during acute and convalescent COVID-19 were collected in the United States, Italy and Spain.

Repertoires were generated with immunoSEQ multiplex PCR, while TCRdb's copy carries only in-frame clones and drops some. The table has about 200,000 clones, approximately 90% seen once. The clonotype originates from a man aged 30 to 39 who had recovered from COVID-19. The sample comprised peripheral blood.

The CDR3 is CASSYSIRDVNLPKDRGQQPQHF. CDR3 coding DNA: TGTGCCAGCAGTTACTCGATTCGAGACGTCAACTTGCCGAAAGACAGGGGGCAACAGCCCCAGCATTTT. The chain is built from TRBV6-8 and TRBJ1-5, with TRBD1 identical over 10 bases. The CDR3 is 23 amino acids. Germline-derived CDR1 and CDR2 are MNHGY and SAAAGT. The V and J ends lost 0 bases and 7 bases, in that order; junction bases with no gene match: 27.